This is a list of T cell receptor beta chains from one sample in a study of cytomegalovirus exposure and HLA in healthy donors. The repertoire was sequenced with immunoSEQ multiplex PCR; TCRdb's copy has only in-frame clones and lacks some. The table has about 160,000 clones, more than 75% seen once; the top ten hold more than 2%. Sample: PBMCs. Every receptor here comes from a young man in good health and CMV-seropositive. CDR3s include the opening cysteine and the closing phenylalanine or tryptophan. Fields, in order: clone size, D gene, J gene, V gene, CDR3 protein, CDR3 DNA. D genes are given only for firm matches. Only some rows state a clone size, as once, few, many or a class for expanded clones.

NA | NA | TRBJ2-5 | TRBV15 | CATSRESQGLETQYF | TGTGCCACCAGCAGAGAGTCACAGGGATTAGAGACCCAGTACTTC
NA | TRBD1 | TRBJ2-3 | TRBV5-4 | CASSRLGTDTDTQYF | TGTGCCAGCAGCAGGTTAGGGACAGACACAGATACGCAGTATTTT
NA | NA | TRBJ2-4 | TRBV5-1 | CASSLGQSKNIQYF | TGCGCCAGCAGCTTGGGACAGTCCAAAAACATTCAGTACTTC
NA | NA | TRBJ2-1 | TRBV11-3 | CASSLELAGEQFF | TGTGCCAGCAGCTTAGAGCTGGCGGGTGAGCAGTTCTTC
NA | NA | TRBJ2-3 | TRBV2 | CASSAREPPTDTQYF | TGTGCCAGCAGTGCGAGGGAACCCCCCACAGATACGCAGTATTTT
NA | TRBD1 | TRBJ2-7 | TRBV6-5 | CASGRQGGSYEQYF | TGTGCCAGCGGGCGACAGGGGGGCTCCTACGAGCAGTACTTC
NA | NA | TRBJ1-1 | TRBV4-3 | CASSQDPGYTEAFF | TGCGCCAGCAGCCAAGATCCAGGGTACACTGAAGCTTTCTTT
NA | NA | TRBJ1-2 | TRBV6-1 | CASRGRGSGCHTF | TGTGCCAGCAGGGGACGGGGGTCAGGTTGTCACACCTTC
NA | NA | TRBJ2-5 | TRBV19 | CASLQLQETQYF | TGTGCCAGTCTACAGCTTCAAGAGACCCAGTACTTC
NA | NA | TRBJ2-6 | TRBV9 | CASSVDKISGANGLTF | TGTGCCAGCAGCGTAGATAAGATTTCTGGGGCCAACGGCCTGACTTTC
NA | NA | TRBJ2-1 | TRBV27 | CASSLRTPPPYNEQFF | TGTGCCAGCAGTCTCCGGACACCTCCTCCCTACAATGAGCAGTTCTTC
NA | TRBD1 | TRBJ1-5 | TRBV2 | CASSEALLSGQANQLQHF | TGTGCCAGCAGTGAAGCGCTTCTGTCGGGACAGGCAAATCAGCTCCAGCATTTT
NA | NA | TRBJ2-5 | TRBV14 | CASSQGLQETQYF | TGTGCCAGCAGCCAAGGACTCCAAGAGACCCAGTACTTC
NA | NA | TRBJ1-5 | TRBV7-2 | CASSSRGGQYSNQPQHF | TGTGCCAGCAGCTCTAGGGGAGGCCAGTATAGCAATCAGCCCCAGCATTTT
NA | NA | TRBJ1-1 | TRBV5-1 | CASSLGGAGDTEAFF | TGCGCCAGCAGCTTGGGCGGAGCGGGGGACACTGAAGCTTTCTTT
few | NA | TRBJ2-3 | TRBV30 | CAWRRAGGADTQYF | TGTGCCTGGAGGCGAGCGGGCGGGGCAGATACGCAGTATTTT
NA | NA | TRBJ1-2 | TRBV7-3 | CASSAPNQAGGYTF | TGTGCCAGCAGCGCCCCTAACCAGGCGGGTGGCTACACCTTC
NA | NA | TRBJ1-4 | TRBV4-1 | CASSQDGFQNEKLFF | TGCGCCAGCAGCCAAGACGGGTTCCAGAATGAAAAACTGTTTTTT
NA | TRBD2 | TRBJ2-7 | TRBV27 | CASSTLGLAGPMEQYF | TGTGCCAGCTCTACCTTGGGACTAGCGGGGCCGATGGAGCAGTACTTC
NA | NA | TRBJ2-4 | TRBV11-3 | CASSLAGVYRAKNIQYF | TGTGCCAGCAGCTTGGCCGGGGTCTATAGGGCCAAAAACATTCAGTACTTC
NA | NA | TRBJ1-1 | TRBV6-1 | CASSVTSNTEAFF | TGTGCCAGCAGTGTAACATCCAACACTGAAGCTTTCTTT
NA | TRBD1 | TRBJ1-5 | TRBV15 | CATSRIDRGNQPQHF | TGTGCCACCAGCAGGATCGACAGGGGCAATCAGCCCCAGCATTTT
few | NA | TRBJ1-4 | TRBV5-6 | CASSLRQINEKLFF | TGTGCCAGCAGCTTGAGACAGATCAATGAAAAACTGTTTTTT
NA | NA | TRBJ1-1 | TRBV7-2 | CASSPEAGENTEAFF | TGTGCCAGCAGCCCAGAGGCGGGAGAGAACACTGAAGCTTTCTTT
once | TRBD1 | TRBJ1-1 | TRBV7-9 | CASSPQGMNTEAFF | TGTGCCAGCAGCCCACAGGGGATGAACACTGAAGCTTTCTTT
NA | NA | TRBJ1-2 | TRBV6-5 | CASSSSGTLTGVTF | TGTGCCAGCAGTTCTTCCGGGACACTGACTGGTGTCACCTTC
NA | TRBD1 | TRBJ1-2 | TRBV11-2 | CASSLYEGAQYGYTF | TGTGCCAGCAGCTTATATGAGGGGGCACAATATGGCTACACCTTC
NA | TRBD1 | TRBJ2-7 | TRBV6-1 | CASGQDASYEQYF | TGTGCCAGTGGACAGGATGCATCCTACGAGCAGTACTTC
NA | NA | TRBJ2-5 | TRBV7-9 | CASSLGGYVGETQYF | TGTGCCAGCAGCTTAGGAGGCTACGTAGGAGAGACCCAGTACTTC
NA | TRBD1 | TRBJ1-4 | TRBV6-5 | CASSYGTGGFNEKLFF | TGTGCCAGCAGTTACGGGACAGGGGGCTTTAATGAAAAACTGTTTTTT
once | NA | TRBJ2-7 | TRBV6-6 | CASSYSEGGSYEQYF | TGTGCCAGCAGTTACTCGGAAGGGGGCTCCTACGAGCAGTACTTC
NA | TRBD1 | TRBJ2-7 | TRBV7-9 | CASSTDRVVPYEQYF | TGTGCCAGCAGCACGGACAGGGTCGTGCCCTACGAGCAGTACTTC